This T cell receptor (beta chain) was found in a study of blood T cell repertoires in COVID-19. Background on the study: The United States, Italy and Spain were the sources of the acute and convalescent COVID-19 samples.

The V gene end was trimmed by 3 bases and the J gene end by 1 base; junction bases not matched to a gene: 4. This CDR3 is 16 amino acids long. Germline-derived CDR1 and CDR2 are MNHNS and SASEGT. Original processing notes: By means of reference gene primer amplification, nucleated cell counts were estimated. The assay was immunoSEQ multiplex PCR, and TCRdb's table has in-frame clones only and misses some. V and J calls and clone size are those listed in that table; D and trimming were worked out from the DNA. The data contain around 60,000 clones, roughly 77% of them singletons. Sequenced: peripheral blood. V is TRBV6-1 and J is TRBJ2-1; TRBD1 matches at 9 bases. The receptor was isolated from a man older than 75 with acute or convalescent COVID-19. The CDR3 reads CASSDRGTGSYNEQFF. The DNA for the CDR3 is TGTGCCAGCAGTGACCGGGGGACAGGGTCCTACAATGAGCAGTTCTTC.